These 2 T cell receptor beta chains came from one sample sequenced in a study of shared clonotypes between healthy human individuals. Only in-frame clones appear in the TCRdb table, and some are missing; sequencing was by immunoSEQ multiplex PCR. There are more than 2,000,000 clones in the sample; about 92% occur only once, and roughly 0.15% lies in the top ten. Material for sequencing was naive CD4+ T cells sorted from blood. The subset was: CD45RA+ positively selected. These receptors were taken from a man aged 18 to 30 in good health.

V gene TRBV28 combines with J gene TRBJ1-4; 7 nucleotides align to TRBD1. The CDR3 loop spans 15 amino acids. V gave up 4 bases and J gave up 3 bases; unmatched junction bases: 5. From germline, CDR1 is MDHEN and CDR2 SYDVKM. In nucleotides, the CDR3 is TGTGCCAGCAGTTCCACAGGGGATGCTAATGAAAAACTGTTTTTT. Protein: CASSSTGDANEKLFF.

The chain couples TRBV10-3 to TRBJ2-1; 9 bases agree with TRBD2. The CDR3 is made up of 12 amino acids. V lost 9 bases, J lost 6 bases, and 3 bases stayed unmatched. Germline CDR1 reads ENHRY; CDR2 reads SYGVKD. The CDR3 here is CAMGAGGNEQFF. The DNA of the CDR3 is TGTGCCATGGGAGCGGGGGGCAATGAGCAGTTCTTC.